This TCR beta chain derives from a study of T cells in Graves' hyperthyroidism and ophthalmopathy. Findings and caveats of the study: The model forecast ophthalmopathy, anticipating it by a median about 7 months before onset. Also found in blood were most expanded thyroid clonotypes above 0.001.

Researchers amplified the TCR beta CDR3 regions from RNA transcripts. When the TCR CDR3 underwent first-round RT-PCR, the HTBI primer set was used. One entry per CDR3 protein, called by TCRdb with MiXCR from the multiplex PCR reads. The profile shows fewer than 650,000 distinct CDR3 sequences, around 14% of them singletons. Ten or more counts support this clonotype. Its cognate antigen is unknown. Approximately 9.3 ml of fresh peripheral blood supplied the PBMCs. The germline V and J ends were trimmed by 1 base and 5 bases, with 19 bases remaining between them. The CDR3 contains 16 residues. Germline CDR1 and CDR2: SGHDT and YYEEEE.

The chain combines TRBV5-6 with TRBJ2-7, with a weak D call TRBD2 (6 bases). The sequenced material came from blood. This clonotype was obtained from a woman younger than 30 with Graves' ophthalmopathy. Here the CDR3 DNA reads TGTGCCAGCAGCTTGTTCCGGAGGGTCCGGATGCACGAGCAGTACTTC. It codes for CASSLFRRVRMHEQYF. The entire variable domain, with the rest obtained from reference TRBV5-6 and TRBJ2-7, is as follows: DAGVTQSPTHLIKTRGQQVTLRCSPKSGHDTVSWYQQALGQGPQFIFQYYEEEERQRGNFPDRFSGHQFPNYSSELNVNALLLGDSALYLCASSLFRRVRMHEQYFGPGTRLTVT.